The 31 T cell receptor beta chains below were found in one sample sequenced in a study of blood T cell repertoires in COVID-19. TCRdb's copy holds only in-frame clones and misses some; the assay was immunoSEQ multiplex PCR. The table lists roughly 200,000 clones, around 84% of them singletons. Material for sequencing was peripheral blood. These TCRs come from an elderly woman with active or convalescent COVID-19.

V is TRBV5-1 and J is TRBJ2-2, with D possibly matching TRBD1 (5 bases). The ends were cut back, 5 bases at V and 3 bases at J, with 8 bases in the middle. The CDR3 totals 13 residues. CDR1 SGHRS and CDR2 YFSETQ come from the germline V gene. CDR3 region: CASRPQDTGELFF. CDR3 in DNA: TGCGCCAGCAGACCACAGGACACCGGGGAGCTGTTTTTT. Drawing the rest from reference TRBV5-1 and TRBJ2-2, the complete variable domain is KAGVTQTPRYLIKTRGQQVTLSCSPISGHRSVSWYQQTPGQGLQFLFEYFSETQRNKGNFPGRFSGRQFSNSRSEMNVSTLELGDSALYLCASRPQDTGELFFGEGSRLTVL.

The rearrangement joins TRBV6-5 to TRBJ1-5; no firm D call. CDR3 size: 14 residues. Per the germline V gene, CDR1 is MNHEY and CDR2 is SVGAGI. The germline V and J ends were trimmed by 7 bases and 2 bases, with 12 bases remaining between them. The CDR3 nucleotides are TGTGCCAGCAACTTTGTAGAGGGCAATCAGCCCCAGCATTTT. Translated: CASNFVEGNQPQHF.

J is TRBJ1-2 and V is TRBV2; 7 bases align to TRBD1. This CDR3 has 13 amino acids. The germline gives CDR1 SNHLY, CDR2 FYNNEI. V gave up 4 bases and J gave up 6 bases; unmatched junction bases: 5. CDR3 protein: CASSVWGTDGYTF. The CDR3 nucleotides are TGTGCCAGCAGTGTCTGGGGGACAGATGGCTACACCTTC. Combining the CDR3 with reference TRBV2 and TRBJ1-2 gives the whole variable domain EPEVTQTPSHQVTQMGQEVILRCVPISNHLYFYWYRQILGQKVEFLVSFYNNEISEKSEIFDDQFSVERPDGSNFTLKIRSTKLEDSAMYFCASSVWGTDGYTFGSGTRLTVV.

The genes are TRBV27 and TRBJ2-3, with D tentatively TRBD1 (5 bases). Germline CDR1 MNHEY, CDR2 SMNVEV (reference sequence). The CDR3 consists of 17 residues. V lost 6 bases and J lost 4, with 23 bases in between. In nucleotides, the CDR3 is TGTGCCAGCAGCTGGGGCGGCGCGCTGTATCGACCAGATACGCAGTATTTT. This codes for CASSWGGALYRPDTQYF.

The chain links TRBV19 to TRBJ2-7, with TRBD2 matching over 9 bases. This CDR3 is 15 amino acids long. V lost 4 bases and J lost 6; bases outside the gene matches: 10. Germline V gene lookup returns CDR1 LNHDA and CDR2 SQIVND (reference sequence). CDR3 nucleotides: TGTGCCAGTAGTAAGGAGGCGGGAGGGCTTTTCGAGCAGTACTTC. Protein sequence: CASSKEAGGLFEQYF.

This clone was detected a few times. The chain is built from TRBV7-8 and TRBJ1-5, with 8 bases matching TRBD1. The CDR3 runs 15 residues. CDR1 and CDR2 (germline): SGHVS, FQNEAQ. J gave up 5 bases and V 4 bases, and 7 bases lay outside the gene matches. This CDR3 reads CASSWDRWNDQPQHF. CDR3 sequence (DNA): TGTGCCAGCAGCTGGGACAGGTGGAACGATCAGCCCCAGCATTTT.

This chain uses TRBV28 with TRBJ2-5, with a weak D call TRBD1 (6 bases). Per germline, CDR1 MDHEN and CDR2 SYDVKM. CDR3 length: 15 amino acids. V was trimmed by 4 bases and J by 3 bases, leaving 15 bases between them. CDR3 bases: TGTGCCAGCAGTTCCATAGGCCAGGGGAAAGAGACCCAGTACTTC. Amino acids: CASSSIGQGKETQYF.

The CDR3 nucleotides read TGTGCCAGCAGCTTGGTACAGGGAAGCAATCAGCCCCAGCATTTT. Protein product: CASSLVQGSNQPQHF. The chain carries TRBV5-5 and TRBJ1-5; D might be TRBD1 (6 bases). V was cut by 0 bases and J by 1 base, with 8 bases left in between. There are 15 residues in the CDR3. Germline V gene sequence: CDR1 SGHKS, CDR2 YYEKEE (reference sequence). Combining the CDR3 with reference TRBV5-5 and TRBJ1-5 gives the whole variable domain DAGVTQSPTHLIKTRGQQVTLRCSPISGHKSVSWYQQVLGQGPQFIFQYYEKEERGRGNFPDRFSARQFPNYSSELNVNALLLGDSALYLCASSLVQGSNQPQHFGDGTRLSIL.

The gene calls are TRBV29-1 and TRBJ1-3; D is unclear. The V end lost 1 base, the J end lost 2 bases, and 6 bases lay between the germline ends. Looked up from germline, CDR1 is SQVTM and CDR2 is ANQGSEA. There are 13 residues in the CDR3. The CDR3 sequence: CSVEVQTGNTIYF. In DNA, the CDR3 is TGCAGCGTTGAAGTACAAACTGGAAACACCATATATTTT.

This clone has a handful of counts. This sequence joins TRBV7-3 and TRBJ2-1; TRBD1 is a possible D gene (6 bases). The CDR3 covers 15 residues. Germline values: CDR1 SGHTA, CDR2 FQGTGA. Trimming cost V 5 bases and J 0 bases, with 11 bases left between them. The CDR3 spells CASSPLGASYNEQFF. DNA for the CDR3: TGTGCCAGCAGCCCTCTGGGGGCCTCCTACAATGAGCAGTTCTTC.

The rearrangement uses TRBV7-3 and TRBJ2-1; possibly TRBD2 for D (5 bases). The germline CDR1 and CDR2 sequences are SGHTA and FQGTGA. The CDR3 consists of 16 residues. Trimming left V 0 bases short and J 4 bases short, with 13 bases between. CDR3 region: CASSLTESGNYNEQFF. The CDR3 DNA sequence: TGTGCCAGCAGCTTAACCGAGTCGGGGAATTACAATGAGCAGTTCTTC. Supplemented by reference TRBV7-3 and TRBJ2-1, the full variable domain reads GAGVSQTPSNKVTEKGKYVELRCDPISGHTALYWYRQSLGQGPEFLIYFQGTGAADDSGLPNDRFFAVRPEGSVSTLKIQRTERGDSAVYLCASSLTESGNYNEQFFGPGTRLTVL.

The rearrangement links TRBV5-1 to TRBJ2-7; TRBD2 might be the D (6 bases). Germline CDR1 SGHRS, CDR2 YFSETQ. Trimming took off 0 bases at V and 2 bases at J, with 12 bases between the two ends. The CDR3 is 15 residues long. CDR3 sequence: CASSLEGGKAYEQYF. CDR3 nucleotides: TGCGCCAGCAGCTTGGAAGGAGGGAAAGCCTACGAGCAGTACTTC.

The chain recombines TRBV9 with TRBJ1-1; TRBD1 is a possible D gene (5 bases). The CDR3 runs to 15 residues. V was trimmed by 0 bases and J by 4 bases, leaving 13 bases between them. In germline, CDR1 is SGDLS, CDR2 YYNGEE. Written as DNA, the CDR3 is TGTGCCAGCAGCGTAGTCCCGGGCGGGGGCACTGAAGCTTTCTTT. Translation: CASSVVPGGGTEAFF.

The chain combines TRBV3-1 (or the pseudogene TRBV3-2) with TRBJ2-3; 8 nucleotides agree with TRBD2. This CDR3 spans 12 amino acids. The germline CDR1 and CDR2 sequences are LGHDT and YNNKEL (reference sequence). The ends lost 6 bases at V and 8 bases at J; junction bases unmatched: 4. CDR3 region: CASRSGSGTQYF. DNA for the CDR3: TGTGCCAGCAGAAGCGGGAGTGGTACGCAGTATTTT.

CDR3 sequence (DNA): TGTGCCAGCTCACCATTAAACAGCCCGTCTGAGGGCTACACCTTC. As protein: CASSPLNSPSEGYTF. V usage is TRBV18 and J usage is TRBJ1-2; D remains unclear. Germline CDR1 reads KGHSH; CDR2 reads LQKENI. The CDR3 is made up of 15 amino acids. Trimming pared 2 bases from V and 8 bases from J, leaving 18 bases between.

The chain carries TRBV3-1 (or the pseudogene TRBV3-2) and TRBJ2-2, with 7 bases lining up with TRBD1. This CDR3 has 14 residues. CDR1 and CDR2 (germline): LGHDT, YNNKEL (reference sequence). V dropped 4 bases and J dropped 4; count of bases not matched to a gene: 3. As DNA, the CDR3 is TGTGCCAGCAGCCTGACAGGGAGCACCGGGGAGCTGTTTTTT. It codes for CASSLTGSTGELFF.

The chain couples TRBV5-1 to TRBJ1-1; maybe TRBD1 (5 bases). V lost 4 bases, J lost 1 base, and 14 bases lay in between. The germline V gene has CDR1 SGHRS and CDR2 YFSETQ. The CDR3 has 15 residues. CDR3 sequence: CASSALGQTNTEAFF. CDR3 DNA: TGCGCCAGCAGCGCCCTGGGGCAAACGAACACTGAAGCTTTCTTT.

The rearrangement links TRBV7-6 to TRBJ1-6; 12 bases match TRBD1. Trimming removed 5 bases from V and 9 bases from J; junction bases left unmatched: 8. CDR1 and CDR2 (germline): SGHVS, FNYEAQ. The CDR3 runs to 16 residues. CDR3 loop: CASSPTPGQGASPLHF. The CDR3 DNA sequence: TGTGCCAGCAGCCCTACGCCGGGACAGGGGGCTTCACCCCTCCACTTT.

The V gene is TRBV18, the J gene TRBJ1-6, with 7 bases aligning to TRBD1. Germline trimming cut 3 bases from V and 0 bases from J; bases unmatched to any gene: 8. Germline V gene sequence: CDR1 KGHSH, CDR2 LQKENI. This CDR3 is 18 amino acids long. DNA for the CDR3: TGTGCCAGCTCACCCCGACAGGGACCCTTCTCCTATAATTCACCCCTCCACTTT. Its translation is CASSPRQGPFSYNSPLHF. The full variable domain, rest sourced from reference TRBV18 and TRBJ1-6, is NAGVMQNPRHLVRRRGQEARLRCSPMKGHSHVYWYRQLPEEGLKFMVYLQKENIIDESGMPKERFSAEFPKEGPSILRIQQVVRGDSAAYFCASSPRQGPFSYNSPLHFGNGTRLTVT.

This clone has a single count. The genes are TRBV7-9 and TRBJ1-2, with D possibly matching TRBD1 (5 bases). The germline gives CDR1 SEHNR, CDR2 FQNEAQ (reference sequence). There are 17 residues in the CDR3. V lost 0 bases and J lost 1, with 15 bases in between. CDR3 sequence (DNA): TGTGCCAGCAGCTTAGCGCTTACGGGCAGGGATAACTATGGCTACACCTTC. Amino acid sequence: CASSLALTGRDNYGYTF.

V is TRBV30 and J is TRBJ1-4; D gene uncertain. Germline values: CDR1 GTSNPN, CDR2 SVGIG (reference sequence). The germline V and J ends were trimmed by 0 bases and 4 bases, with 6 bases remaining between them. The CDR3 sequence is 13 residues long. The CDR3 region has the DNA TGTGCCTGGAGTGTACAATTTAATGAAAAACTGTTTTTT. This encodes CAWSVQFNEKLFF.

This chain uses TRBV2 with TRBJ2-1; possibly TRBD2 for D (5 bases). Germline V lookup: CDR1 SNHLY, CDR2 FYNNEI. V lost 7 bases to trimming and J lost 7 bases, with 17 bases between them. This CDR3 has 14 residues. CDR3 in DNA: TGTGCCAGCAATTATCCGGGAATAGAGAATGAGCAGTTCTTC. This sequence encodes CASNYPGIENEQFF.

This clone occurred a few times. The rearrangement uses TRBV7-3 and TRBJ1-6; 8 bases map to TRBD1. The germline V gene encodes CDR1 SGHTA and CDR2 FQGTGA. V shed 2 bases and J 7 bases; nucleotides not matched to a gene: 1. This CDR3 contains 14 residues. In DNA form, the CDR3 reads TGTGCCAGCAGCTTATACAGGGGGAATTCACCCCTCCACTTT. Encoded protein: CASSLYRGNSPLHF.

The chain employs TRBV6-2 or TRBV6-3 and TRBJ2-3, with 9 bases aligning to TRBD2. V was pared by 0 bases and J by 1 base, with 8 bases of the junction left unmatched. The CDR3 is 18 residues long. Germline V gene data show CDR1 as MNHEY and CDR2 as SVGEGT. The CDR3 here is CASSYSLGGGAGTDTQYF. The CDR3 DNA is TGTGCCAGCAGTTACTCCCTCGGCGGGGGGGCAGGCACAGATACGCAGTATTTT.

CDR3 protein: CASSTGTGELFF. In DNA form, the CDR3 reads TGTGCCAGCAGCACAGGGACCGGGGAGCTGTTTTTT. This sequence joins TRBV12-3 or TRBV12-4 and TRBJ2-2; D might be TRBD1 (6 bases). This CDR3 has 12 amino acids. V lost 6 bases to trimming and J lost 5 bases, with 7 bases between them.

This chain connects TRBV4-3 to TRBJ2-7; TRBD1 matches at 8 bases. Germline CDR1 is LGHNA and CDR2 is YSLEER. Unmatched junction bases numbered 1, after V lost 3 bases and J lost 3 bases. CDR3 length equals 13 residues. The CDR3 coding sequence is TGCGCCAGCAGCCACGGACAGGGCTACGAGCAGTACTTC. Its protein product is CASSHGQGYEQYF.

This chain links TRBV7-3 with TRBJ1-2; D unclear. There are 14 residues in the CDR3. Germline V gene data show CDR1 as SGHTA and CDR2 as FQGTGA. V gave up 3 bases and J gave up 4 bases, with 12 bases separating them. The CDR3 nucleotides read TGTGCCAGCAGCTTCTCCAGCGGCGGCTATGGCTACACCTTC. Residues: CASSFSSGGYGYTF.

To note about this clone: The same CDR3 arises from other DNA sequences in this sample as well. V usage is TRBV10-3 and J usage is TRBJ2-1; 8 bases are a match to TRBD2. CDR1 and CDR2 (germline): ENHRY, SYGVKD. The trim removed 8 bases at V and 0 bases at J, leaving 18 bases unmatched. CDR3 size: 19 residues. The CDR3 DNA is TGTGCCATCCGTCGGGGGCTGCGGGGGGCCGGGCACTCCTACAATGAGCAGTTCTTC. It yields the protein CAIRRGLRGAGHSYNEQFF.

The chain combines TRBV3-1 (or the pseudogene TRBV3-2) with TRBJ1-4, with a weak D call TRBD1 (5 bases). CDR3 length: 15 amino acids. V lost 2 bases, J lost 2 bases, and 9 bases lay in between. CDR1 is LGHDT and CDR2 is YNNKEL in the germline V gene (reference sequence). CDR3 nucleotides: TGTGCCAGCAGCCAACAGGGTTTCACTAATGAAAAACTGTTTTTT. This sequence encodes CASSQQGFTNEKLFF.

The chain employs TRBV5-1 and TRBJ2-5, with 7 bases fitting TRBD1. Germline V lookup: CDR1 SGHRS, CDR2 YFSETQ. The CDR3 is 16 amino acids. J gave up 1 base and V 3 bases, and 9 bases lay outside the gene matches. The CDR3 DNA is TGCGCCAGCAGCTCTACACAAAACAGGGGCCAAGAGACCCAGTACTTC. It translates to CASSSTQNRGQETQYF.

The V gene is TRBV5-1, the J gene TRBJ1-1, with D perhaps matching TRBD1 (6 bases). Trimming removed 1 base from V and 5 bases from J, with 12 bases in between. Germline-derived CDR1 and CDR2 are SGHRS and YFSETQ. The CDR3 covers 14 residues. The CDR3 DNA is TGCGCCAGCAGCTTGCTCGAACAGGGTACTGAAGCTTTCTTT. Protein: CASSLLEQGTEAFF.